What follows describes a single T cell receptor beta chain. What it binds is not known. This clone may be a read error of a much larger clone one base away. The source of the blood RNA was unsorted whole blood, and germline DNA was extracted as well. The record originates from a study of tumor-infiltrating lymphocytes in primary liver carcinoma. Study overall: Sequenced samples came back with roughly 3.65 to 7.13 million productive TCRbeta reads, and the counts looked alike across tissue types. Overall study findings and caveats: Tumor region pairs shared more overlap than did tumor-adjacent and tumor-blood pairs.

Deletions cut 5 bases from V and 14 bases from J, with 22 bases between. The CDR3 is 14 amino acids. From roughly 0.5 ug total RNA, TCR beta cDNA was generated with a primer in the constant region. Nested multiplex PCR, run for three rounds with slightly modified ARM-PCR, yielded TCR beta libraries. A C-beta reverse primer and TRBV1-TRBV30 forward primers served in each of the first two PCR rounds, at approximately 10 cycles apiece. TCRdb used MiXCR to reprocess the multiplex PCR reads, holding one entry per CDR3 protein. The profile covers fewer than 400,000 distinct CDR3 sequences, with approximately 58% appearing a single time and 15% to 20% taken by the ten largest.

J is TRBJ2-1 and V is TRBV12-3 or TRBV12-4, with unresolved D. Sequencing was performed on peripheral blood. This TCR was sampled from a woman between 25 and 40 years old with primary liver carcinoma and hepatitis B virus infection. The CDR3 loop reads CASSPTGGVSREFF. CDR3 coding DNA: TGTGCCAGCAGTCCTACTGGCGGAGTGTCTCGAGAGTTCTTC.